Shown below are 5 T cell receptor beta chains from a single sample sequenced in a study of blood T cell repertoires in COVID-19. Assay used: immunoSEQ multiplex PCR; TCRdb lists only in-frame clones, some missing. The profile shows around 280,000 clones, roughly 85% of them singletons. Sample: PBMCs or T cells enriched from blood (not recorded which). The receptors here all came from a woman between 35 and 50 years old who had recovered from COVID-19.

The V gene is TRBV3-1 (or the pseudogene TRBV3-2), the J gene TRBJ2-7, with 10 bases matching TRBD1. This CDR3 region has 15 residues. J lost 5 bases, V lost 4 bases, and 8 bases had no gene match. Germline V gene lookup returns CDR1 LGHDT and CDR2 YNNKEL (reference sequence). CDR3 loop: CASSLRDRGPHEQYF. DNA of the CDR3: TGTGCCAGCAGCCTAAGGGACAGGGGCCCCCACGAGCAGTACTTC.

The genes are TRBV24-1 and TRBJ2-1, with a possible D match to TRBD2 (6 bases). Trimming cost V 3 bases and J 3 bases, with 17 bases left between them. Germline V gives CDR1 KGHDR, CDR2 SFDVKD. This CDR3 comprises 17 residues. The DNA of the CDR3 is TGTGCCACCAGTGATCCCCCGCGACTAGGTTTCTACAATGAGCAGTTCTTC. Encoded protein: CATSDPPRLGFYNEQFF.

The chain couples TRBV10-3 to TRBJ2-2; D perhaps matches TRBD1 (5 bases). The germline V and J ends were trimmed by 4 bases and 5 bases, with 17 bases remaining between them. There are 16 residues in the CDR3. Germline CDR1 reads ENHRY; CDR2 reads SYGVKD. CDR3 nucleotides: TGTGCCATCAGTGTGGGGCAGGGATTAGTGACCGGGGAGCTGTTTTTT. Translation: CAISVGQGLVTGELFF.

This chain uses TRBV28 with TRBJ2-7; 8 nucleotides match TRBD2. The trim removed 3 bases at V and 5 bases at J, leaving 9 bases unmatched. The length of the CDR3 is 15 residues. The germline CDR1 and CDR2 sequences are MDHEN and SYDVKM. Written as DNA, the CDR3 is TGTGCCAGCAGTTTCTTTCGGACGGGAGGGAACGAGCAGTACTTC. This encodes CASSFFRTGGNEQYF.

The chain carries TRBV7-9 and TRBJ2-3; 9 positions match TRBD1. The length of the CDR3 is 17 residues. Looked up from germline, CDR1 is SEHNR and CDR2 is FQNEAQ (reference sequence). The trim removed 10 bases at V and 0 bases at J, leaving 14 bases unmatched. The chain's CDR3 is CATHGGQGRLSTDTQYF. The CDR3 DNA follows: TGTGCCACTCACGGGGGACAGGGCCGCCTAAGCACAGATACGCAGTATTTT.